This entry lists 17 T cell receptor beta chains sequenced from one sample in a study of blood T cell repertoires in COVID-19. The protocol was immunoSEQ multiplex PCR, while the TCRdb copy is restricted to in-frame clones and leaves out a portion. This table holds some 190,000 clones, approximately 92% found once. Sample: PBMCs or T cells enriched from blood (not recorded which). The receptors originated from a middle-aged woman with acute COVID-19.

The chain uses TRBV3-1 (or the pseudogene TRBV3-2) and TRBJ1-5, with unresolved D. Germline V CDR1 and CDR2: LGHDT, YNNKEL (reference sequence). This CDR3 is built from 15 residues. V was shortened by 0 bases and J by 6 bases, with 12 bases between the two germline ends. As DNA, the CDR3 is TGTGCCAGCAGCCAAGATCTCTCAGGAAGTCAGCCCCAGCATTTT. Residues: CASSQDLSGSQPQHF.

The J gene is TRBJ2-5, the V gene TRBV11-1; 14 positions agree with TRBD2. V lost 5 bases and J lost 4; bases outside the gene matches: 6. The CDR3 consists of 16 residues. Germline assignment: CDR1 SGHAT and CDR2 FQDESV (reference sequence). The CDR3 region has the DNA TGTGCCAGCAGCCGACGGGGACTAGCGGGGGTAGAGACCCAGTACTTC. Its protein is CASSRRGLAGVETQYF. The variable domain in full, completed from reference TRBV11-1 and TRBJ2-5, reads EAEVAQSPRYKITEKSQAVAFWCDPISGHATLYWYRQILGQGPELLVQFQDESVVDDSQLPKDRFSAERLKGVDSTLKIQPAELGDSAMYLCASSRRGLAGVETQYFGPGTRLLVL.

The chain combines TRBV4-1 with TRBJ1-1; TRBD1 agrees at 9 bases. The CDR3 length is 16 residues. V shed 1 base and J 2 bases; nucleotides not matched to a gene: 5. Germline V gene lookup returns CDR1 MGHRA and CDR2 YSYEKL. CDR3: CASSQGRDRANTEAFF. The DNA of the CDR3 is TGCGCCAGCAGCCAAGGCCGGGACAGGGCCAACACTGAAGCTTTCTTT.

The J gene is TRBJ1-1, the V gene TRBV19, with TRBD1 matching 9 bases. CDR3 size: 14 residues. Trimming cost V 3 bases and J 4 bases; bases outside gene matches: 3. Germline V gene lookup returns CDR1 LNHDA and CDR2 SQIVND (reference sequence). Written as DNA, the CDR3 is TGTGCCAGTAGTATGGGACAGGGTCGCACTGAAGCTTTCTTT. Protein product: CASSMGQGRTEAFF.

The rearrangement uses TRBV19 and TRBJ2-3; 9 nucleotides line up with TRBD2. Per the germline V gene, CDR1 is LNHDA and CDR2 is SQIVND (reference sequence). CDR3 length: 14 residues. Unmatched junction bases numbered 5, after V lost 5 bases and J lost 5 bases. The DNA for the CDR3 is TGTGCCAGTAGTTTGCGGGAGGGAATAGATACGCAGTATTTT. This encodes CASSLREGIDTQYF. The variable domain in full, with the rest retrieved from reference TRBV19 and TRBJ2-3, is DGGITQSPKYLFRKEGQNVTLSCEQNLNHDAMYWYRQDPGQGLRLIYYSQIVNDFQKGDIAEGYSVSREKKESFPLTVTSAQKNPTAFYLCASSLREGIDTQYFGPGTRLTVL.

J is TRBJ2-1 and V is TRBV20-1; TRBD2 agrees at 11 bases. Germline loops: CDR1 DFQATT, CDR2 SNEGSKA (reference sequence). The CDR3 contains 10 residues. The CDR3 DNA sequence: TGCATAACTAGCGGGAGTACGCAGTTCTTC. It specifies CITSGSTQFF.

The chain couples TRBV5-1 to TRBJ2-7; TRBD1 might be the D (6 bases). Trimming stripped 4 bases from V and 3 bases from J, with 20 bases between. Per the germline V gene, CDR1 is SGHRS and CDR2 is YFSETQ. The CDR3 totals 16 residues. CDR3 region: CASSPGGDRLIYEQYF. The CDR3 nucleotides are TGCGCCAGCAGCCCTGGAGGTGACAGGCTTATCTACGAGCAGTACTTC.

This clone was seen once. The chain combines TRBV7-9 with TRBJ1-4; 8 bases fit TRBD1. Germline values: CDR1 SEHNR, CDR2 FQNEAQ (reference sequence). The ends lost 5 bases at V and 6 bases at J; junction bases unmatched: 8. The CDR3 spans 15 residues. The CDR3 spells CASSRMGQADEKLFF. CDR3 coding DNA: TGTGCCAGCAGCCGAATGGGACAGGCCGATGAAAAACTGTTTTTT.

The chain uses TRBV12-3 or TRBV12-4 and TRBJ2-5, with unresolved D. There are 13 residues in the CDR3. V was pared by 2 bases and J by 1 base, with 5 bases between. The CDR3: CASSLSSQETQYF. CDR3 coding DNA: TGTGCCAGCAGTTTAAGTAGCCAAGAGACCCAGTACTTC.

The chain employs TRBV27 and TRBJ1-1, with D maybe TRBD1 (6 bases). This CDR3 is 15 amino acids long. Germline V lookup: CDR1 MNHEY, CDR2 SMNVEV (reference sequence). The germline V and J ends were trimmed by 5 bases and 1 base, with 14 bases remaining between them. The chain's CDR3 is CASSVTVGGNTEAFF. CDR3 nucleotide sequence: TGTGCCAGCAGTGTCACAGTAGGGGGGAACACTGAAGCTTTCTTT.

This clone was seen a few times. The chain combines TRBV7-9 with TRBJ1-2, with TRBD1 matching 10 bases. The CDR3 extends over 14 amino acids. Germline V gene lookup returns CDR1 SEHNR and CDR2 FQNEAQ (reference sequence). V gave up 5 bases and J gave up 4 bases; unmatched junction bases: 4. The DNA for the CDR3 is TGTGCCAGCAGCACGCGGGACAGGGGCTATGGCTACACCTTC. Translated, it gives CASSTRDRGYGYTF.

This chain joins TRBV5-1 and TRBJ1-1, with TRBD1 identical over 10 bases. CDR3 length equals 19 residues. The V and J ends lost 1 base and 4 bases, in that order; junction bases with no gene match: 16. The germline V gene encodes CDR1 SGHRS and CDR2 YFSETQ. The CDR3 reads CASSLTQGQGSLLVTEAFF. The CDR3 region has the DNA TGCGCCAGCAGCTTGACACAGGGACAGGGGAGTTTGTTGGTCACTGAAGCTTTCTTT.

This chain joins TRBV25-1 and TRBJ1-3, with D perhaps matching TRBD1 (5 bases). CDR3 length: 15 amino acids. Trimming cost V 5 bases and J 2 bases, with 13 bases left between them. Germline CDR1 is MGHDK and CDR2 is SYGVNS. As DNA, the CDR3 is TGTGCCAGCAGTCTCCAGGGAAAGACTGGAAACACCATATATTTT. It codes for CASSLQGKTGNTIYF. The full variable domain, in which reference TRBV25-1 and TRBJ1-3 provide the parts outside the CDR3, is EADIYQTPRYLVIGTGKKITLECSQTMGHDKMYWYQQDPGMELHLIHYSYGVNSTEKGDLSSESTVSRIRTEHFPLTLESARPSHTSQYLCASSLQGKTGNTIYFGEGSWLTVV.

This clone showed up just once. The chain combines TRBV12-2 with TRBJ1-1; the table assigns TRBD1, which was not confirmed against the DNA. TRBV12-2 is recorded as a pseudogene. This CDR3 comprises 16 residues. CDR3 in amino acids: CASRLAKRGQNTEAFF. The CDR3 DNA reads TGTGCAAGTCGCTTAGCGAAAAGGGGTCAGAACACTGAAGCTTTCTTT.

This clone was counted once. This chain links TRBV19 with TRBJ1-1; the D gene is possibly TRBD1 (5 bases). The germline V and J ends were trimmed by 7 bases and 5 bases, with 17 bases remaining between them. The CDR3 has 14 residues. CDR1 and CDR2 (germline): LNHDA, SQIVND (reference sequence). The DNA of the CDR3 is TGTGCCAGTACCCTCCAGGGCGTAAGGACTGAAGCTTTCTTT. It encodes CASTLQGVRTEAFF. The whole variable domain, filled in from reference TRBV19 and TRBJ1-1, reads DGGITQSPKYLFRKEGQNVTLSCEQNLNHDAMYWYRQDPGQGLRLIYYSQIVNDFQKGDIAEGYSVSREKKESFPLTVTSAQKNPTAFYLCASTLQGVRTEAFFGQGTRLTVV.

This clone occurred once. The CDR3 DNA reads TGTGCCAGCAGTGTGAGTGGAAACACCATATATTTT. Amino acids: CASSVSGNTIYF. The chain carries TRBV2 and TRBJ1-3; D not resolved. The germline V and J ends were trimmed by 4 bases and 3 bases, with 4 bases remaining between them. Looked up from germline, CDR1 is SNHLY and CDR2 is FYNNEI. This CDR3 comprises 12 residues.

The chain carries TRBV19 and TRBJ1-1; D gene ambiguous. The V and J ends lost 7 bases and 3 bases respectively, with 15 bases between them. The CDR3 is 14 amino acids. Per germline, CDR1 LNHDA and CDR2 SQIVND (reference sequence). The CDR3 here is CASTLSGLYTEAFF. The CDR3, as DNA: TGTGCCAGTACTTTAAGCGGCTTATACACTGAAGCTTTCTTT.